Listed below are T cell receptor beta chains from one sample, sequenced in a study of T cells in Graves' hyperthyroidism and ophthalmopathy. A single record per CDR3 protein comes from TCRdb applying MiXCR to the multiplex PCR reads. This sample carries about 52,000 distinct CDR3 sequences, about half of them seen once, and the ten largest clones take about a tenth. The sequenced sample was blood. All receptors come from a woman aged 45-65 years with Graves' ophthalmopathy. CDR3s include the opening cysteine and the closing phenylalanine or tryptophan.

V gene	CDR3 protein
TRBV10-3	CASSARGGGGNQPQHF
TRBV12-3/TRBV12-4	CASSSTGGGLQGTQYF
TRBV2	CASSGGQGASNQPQHF
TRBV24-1	CATRGGRGETQYF
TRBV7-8	CASSFGAGEGSTDTQYF
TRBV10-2	CASSPGTGGGYTF
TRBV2	CASGTSVAYEQYF
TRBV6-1	CASMEGASGNTIYF
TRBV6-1	CASSETSGSTGELFF
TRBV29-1	CSVARGVGNTIYF
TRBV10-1	CASSESSDTQYF
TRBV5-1	CASSLAQLTGELFF
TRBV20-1	CSATFTDTQFF
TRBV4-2	CASSQDLWTAGDTGELFF
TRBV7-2	CASSLVGLAGAGDTQYF
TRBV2	CASSEGVFYNEQFF
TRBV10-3	CAISDGLAGGPEQYF
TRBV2	CASRPLLAGGTDTQYF
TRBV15	CATSSLTGSGQPQHF
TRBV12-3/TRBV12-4	CASSSRESYEQYF
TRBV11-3	CASSFRTGMGNEQFF
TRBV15	CATSRDIAGVGEQYF
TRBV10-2	CASSRTSGGPLDTQYF
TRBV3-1	CASSQSSQQNTEAFF
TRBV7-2	CASSLVGGRGEQFF
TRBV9	CASSVGRGRHYEQYF
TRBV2	CASSGLVLSSYEQYF
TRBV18	CASSLASGANVLTF